This TCR beta chain was identified in a study of T cell changes during pregnancy in multiple sclerosis. Unmatched junction bases numbered 6, after V lost 0 bases and J lost 7 bases. The CDR3 runs to 14 residues. The germline V gene has CDR1 SGHKS and CDR2 YYEKEE (reference sequence). Repertoires were generated with immunoSEQ multiplex PCR, while TCRdb's copy carries only in-frame clones and drops some. The table includes about 25,000 clones, around nine tenths detected once. The sample in question was CD8+ T cells from peripheral blood mononuclear cells, obtained in the first trimester of pregnancy. The clonotype was recovered from a female donor in good health, enrolled as a control in a pregnancy study. The chain recombines TRBV5-5 with TRBJ2-7; the match to TRBD2 covers 8 bases. CDR3 residues: CASSLGAGAREQYF. The CDR3 region has the DNA TGTGCCAGCAGCTTGGGAGCGGGAGCAAGAGAGCAGTACTTC.